What follows is one TCR beta chain and its context. Antigen unknown. This sample is drawn from a study of T cells expressing NK-cell markers. Study in general: Obtained from sorted CD3+CD56+NKG2C+, CD3+CD56+NKG2C- and CD3+CD56-NKG2C+ T cells were the TCR beta repertoires.

Germline V gene data show CDR1 as DFQATT and CDR2 as SNEGSKA (reference sequence). The CDR3 has 14 amino acids. Generation of TCR beta cDNA was performed by 5'RACE template switching incorporating UMIs. TCRdb reanalyzed the 5' RACE reads and collapses them to one entry per CDR3 protein, without DNA. With roughly 180,000 distinct CDR3 sequences in the sample, the ten largest clones hold roughly 20%. Regarding the study as a whole: Among several donors, these clonotypes also ranked first in the CD3+CD56-NKG2C+ fraction.

The sequence was collected from a woman between 18 and 69 years old in good health. The V call is TRBV20-1, the J call TRBJ2-3; checking the TCRdb D call of TRBD1 is not possible without DNA. Sequences were obtained from blood T cells: a sorted CD56 or NKG2C T cell subset, CD4+ or CD8+ T cells, or bulk PBMC T cells (not recorded which). The CDR3: CSAEDRFITDTQYF.